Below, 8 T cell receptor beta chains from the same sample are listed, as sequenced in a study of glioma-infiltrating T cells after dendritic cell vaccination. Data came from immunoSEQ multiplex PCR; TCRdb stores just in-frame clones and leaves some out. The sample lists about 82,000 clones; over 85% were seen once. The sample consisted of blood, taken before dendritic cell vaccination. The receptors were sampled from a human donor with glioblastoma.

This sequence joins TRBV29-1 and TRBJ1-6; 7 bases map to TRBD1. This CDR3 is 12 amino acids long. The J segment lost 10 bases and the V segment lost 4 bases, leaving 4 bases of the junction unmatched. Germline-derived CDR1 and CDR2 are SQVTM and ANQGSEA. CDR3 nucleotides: TGCAGCGTTGGGGACAGTGACTCACCCCTCCACTTT. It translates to CSVGDSDSPLHF.

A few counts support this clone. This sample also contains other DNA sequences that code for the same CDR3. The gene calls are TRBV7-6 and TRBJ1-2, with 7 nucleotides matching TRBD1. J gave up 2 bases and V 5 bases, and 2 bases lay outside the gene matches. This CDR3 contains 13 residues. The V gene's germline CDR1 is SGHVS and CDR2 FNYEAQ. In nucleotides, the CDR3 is TGTGCCAGCAGCCCACAGGGGAACTATGGCTACACCTTC. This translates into CASSPQGNYGYTF.

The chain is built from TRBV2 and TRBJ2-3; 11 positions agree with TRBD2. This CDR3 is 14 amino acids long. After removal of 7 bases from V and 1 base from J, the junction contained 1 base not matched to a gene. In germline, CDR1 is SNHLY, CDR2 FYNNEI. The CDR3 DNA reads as TGTGCCAGCAATAGCGGGGGGGGCACAGATACGCAGTATTTT. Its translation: CASNSGGGTDTQYF.

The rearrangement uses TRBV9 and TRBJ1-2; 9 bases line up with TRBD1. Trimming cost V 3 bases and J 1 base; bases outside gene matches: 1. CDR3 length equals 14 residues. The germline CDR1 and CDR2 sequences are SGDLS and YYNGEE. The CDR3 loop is CASSETGGNYGYTF. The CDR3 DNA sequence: TGTGCCAGCAGCGAGACAGGGGGTAACTATGGCTACACCTTC.

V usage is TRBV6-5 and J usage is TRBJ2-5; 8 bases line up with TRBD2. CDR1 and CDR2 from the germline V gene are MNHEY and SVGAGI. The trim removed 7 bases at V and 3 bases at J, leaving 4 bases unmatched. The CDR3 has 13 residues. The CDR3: CASIQAGEETQYF. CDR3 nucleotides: TGTGCCAGCATTCAAGCGGGGGAAGAGACCCAGTACTTC.

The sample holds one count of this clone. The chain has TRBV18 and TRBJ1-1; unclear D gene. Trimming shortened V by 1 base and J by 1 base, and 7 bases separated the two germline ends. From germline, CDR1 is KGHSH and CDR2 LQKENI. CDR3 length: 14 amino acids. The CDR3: CASSPQEGNTEAFF. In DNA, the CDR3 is TGTGCCAGCTCACCACAGGAGGGGAACACTGAAGCTTTCTTT.

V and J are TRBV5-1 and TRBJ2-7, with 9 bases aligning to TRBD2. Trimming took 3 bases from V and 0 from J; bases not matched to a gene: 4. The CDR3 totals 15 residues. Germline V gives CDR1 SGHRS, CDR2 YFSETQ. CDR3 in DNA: TGCGCCAGCAGCTCCGGAGCGGGGGGCTCCTACGAGCAGTACTTC. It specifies CASSSGAGGSYEQYF.

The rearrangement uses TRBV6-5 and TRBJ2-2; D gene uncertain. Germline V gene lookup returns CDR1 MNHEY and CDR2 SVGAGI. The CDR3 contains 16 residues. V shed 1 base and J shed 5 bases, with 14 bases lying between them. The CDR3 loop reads CASSYLPRVRTGELFF. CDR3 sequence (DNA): TGTGCCAGCAGTTACTTACCTCGAGTTCGGACCGGGGAGCTGTTTTTT.